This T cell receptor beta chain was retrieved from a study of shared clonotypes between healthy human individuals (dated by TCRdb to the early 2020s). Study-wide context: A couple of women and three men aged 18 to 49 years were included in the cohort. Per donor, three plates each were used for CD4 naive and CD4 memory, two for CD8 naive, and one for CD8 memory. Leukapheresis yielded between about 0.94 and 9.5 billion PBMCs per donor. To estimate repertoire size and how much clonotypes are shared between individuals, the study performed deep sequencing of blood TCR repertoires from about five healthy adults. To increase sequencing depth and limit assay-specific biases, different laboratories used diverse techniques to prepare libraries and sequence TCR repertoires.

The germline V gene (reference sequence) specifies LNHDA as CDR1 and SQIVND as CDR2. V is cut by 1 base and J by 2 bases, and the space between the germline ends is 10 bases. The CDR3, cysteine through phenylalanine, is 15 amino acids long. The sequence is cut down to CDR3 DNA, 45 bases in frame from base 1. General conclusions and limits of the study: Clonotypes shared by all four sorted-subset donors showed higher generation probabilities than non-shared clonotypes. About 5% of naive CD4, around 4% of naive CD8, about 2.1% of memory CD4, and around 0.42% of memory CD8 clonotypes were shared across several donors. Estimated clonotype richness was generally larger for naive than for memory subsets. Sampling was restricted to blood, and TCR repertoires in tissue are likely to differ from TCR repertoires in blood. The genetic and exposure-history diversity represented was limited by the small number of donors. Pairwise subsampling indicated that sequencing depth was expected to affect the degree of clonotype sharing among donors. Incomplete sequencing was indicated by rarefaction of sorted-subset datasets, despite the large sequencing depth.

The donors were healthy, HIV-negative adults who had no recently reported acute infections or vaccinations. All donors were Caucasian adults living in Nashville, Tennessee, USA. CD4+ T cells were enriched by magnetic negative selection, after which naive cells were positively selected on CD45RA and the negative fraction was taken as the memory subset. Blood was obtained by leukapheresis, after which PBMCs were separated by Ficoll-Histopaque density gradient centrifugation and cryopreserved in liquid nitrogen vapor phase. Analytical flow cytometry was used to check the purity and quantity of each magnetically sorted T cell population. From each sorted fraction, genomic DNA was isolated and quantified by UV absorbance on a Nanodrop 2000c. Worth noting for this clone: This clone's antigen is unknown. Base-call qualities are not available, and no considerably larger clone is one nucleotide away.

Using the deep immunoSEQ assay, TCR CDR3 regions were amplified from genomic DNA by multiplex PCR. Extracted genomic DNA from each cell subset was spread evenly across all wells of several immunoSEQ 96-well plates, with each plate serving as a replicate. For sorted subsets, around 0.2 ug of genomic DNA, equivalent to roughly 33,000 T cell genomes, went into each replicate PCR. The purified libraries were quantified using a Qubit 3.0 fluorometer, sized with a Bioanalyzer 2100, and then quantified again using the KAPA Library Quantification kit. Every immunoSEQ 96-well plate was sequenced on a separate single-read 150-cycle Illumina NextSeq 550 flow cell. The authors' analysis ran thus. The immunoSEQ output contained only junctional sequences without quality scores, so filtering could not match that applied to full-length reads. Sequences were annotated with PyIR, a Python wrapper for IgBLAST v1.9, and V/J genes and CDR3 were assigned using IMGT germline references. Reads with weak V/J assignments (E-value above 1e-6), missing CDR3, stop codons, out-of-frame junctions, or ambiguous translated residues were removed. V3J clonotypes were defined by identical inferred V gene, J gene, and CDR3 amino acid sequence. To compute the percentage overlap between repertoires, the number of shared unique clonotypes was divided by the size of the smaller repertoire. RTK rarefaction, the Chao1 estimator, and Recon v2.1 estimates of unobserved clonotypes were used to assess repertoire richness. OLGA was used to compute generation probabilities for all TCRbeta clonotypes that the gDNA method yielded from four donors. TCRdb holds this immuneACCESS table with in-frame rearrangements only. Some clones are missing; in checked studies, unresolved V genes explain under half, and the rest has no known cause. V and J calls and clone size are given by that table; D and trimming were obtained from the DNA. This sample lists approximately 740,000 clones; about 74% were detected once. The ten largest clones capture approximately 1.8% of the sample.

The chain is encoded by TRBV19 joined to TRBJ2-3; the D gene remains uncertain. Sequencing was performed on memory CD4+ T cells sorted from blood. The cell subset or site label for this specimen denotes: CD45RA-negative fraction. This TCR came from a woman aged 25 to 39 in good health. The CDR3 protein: CASSIGTRATDTQYF. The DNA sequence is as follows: TGTGCCAGTAGTATAGGGACCCGGGCCACAGATACGCAGTATTTT. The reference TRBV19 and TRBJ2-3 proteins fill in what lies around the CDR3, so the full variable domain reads DGGITQSPKYLFRKEGQNVTLSCEQNLNHDAMYWYRQDPGQGLRLIYYSQIVNDFQKGDIAEGYSVSREKKESFPLTVTSAQKNPTAFYLCASSIGTRATDTQYFGPGTRLTVL.